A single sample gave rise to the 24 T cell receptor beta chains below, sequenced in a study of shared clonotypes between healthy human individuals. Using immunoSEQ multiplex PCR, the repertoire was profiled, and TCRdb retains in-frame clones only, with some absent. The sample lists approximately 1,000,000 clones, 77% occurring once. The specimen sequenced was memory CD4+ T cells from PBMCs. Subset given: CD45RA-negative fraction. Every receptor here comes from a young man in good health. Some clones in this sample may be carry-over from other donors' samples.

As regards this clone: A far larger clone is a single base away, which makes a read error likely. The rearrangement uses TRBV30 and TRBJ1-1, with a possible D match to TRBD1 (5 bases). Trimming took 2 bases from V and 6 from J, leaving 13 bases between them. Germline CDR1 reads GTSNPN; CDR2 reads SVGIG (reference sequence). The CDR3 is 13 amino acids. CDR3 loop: CAWSIDSGAEAFF. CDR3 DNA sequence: TGTGCCTGGAGTATAGACAGTGGGGCTGAAGCTTTCTTT.

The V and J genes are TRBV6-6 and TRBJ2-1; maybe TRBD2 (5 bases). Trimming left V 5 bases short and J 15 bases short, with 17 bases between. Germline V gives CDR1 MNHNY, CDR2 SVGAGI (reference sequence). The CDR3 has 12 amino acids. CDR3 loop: CASSPGDSGLFF. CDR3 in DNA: TGTGCCAGCAGTCCCGGGGATAGTGGATTGTTCTTC.

The CDR3 sequence: CASSLGTSGSAQYF. The DNA for the CDR3 is TGTGCCAGCAGCCTAGGGACTAGCGGGAGCGCGCAGTATTTT. The chain has TRBV7-3 and TRBJ2-3, with TRBD2 matching 14 bases. The CDR3 spans 14 residues. Unmatched junction bases numbered 5, after V lost 5 bases and J lost 10 bases. Germline values: CDR1 SGHTA, CDR2 FQGTGA. The full variable domain, in which reference TRBV7-3 and TRBJ2-3 provide the parts outside the CDR3, is GAGVSQTPSNKVTEKGKYVELRCDPISGHTALYWYRQSLGQGPEFLIYFQGTGAADDSGLPNDRFFAVRPEGSVSTLKIQRTERGDSAVYLCASSLGTSGSAQYFGPGTRLTVL.

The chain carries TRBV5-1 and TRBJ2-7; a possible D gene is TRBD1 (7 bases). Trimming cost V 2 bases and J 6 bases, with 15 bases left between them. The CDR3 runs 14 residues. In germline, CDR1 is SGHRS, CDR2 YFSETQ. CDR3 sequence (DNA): TGCGCCAGCAGCTTATTTGGTCAGGGGGGCGAGCAGTACTTC. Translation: CASSLFGQGGEQYF.

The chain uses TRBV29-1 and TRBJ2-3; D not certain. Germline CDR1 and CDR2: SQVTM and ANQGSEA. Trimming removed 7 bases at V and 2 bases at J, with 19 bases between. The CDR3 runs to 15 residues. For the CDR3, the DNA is TGCAGCGGCAACCCTTTAATTGACCCCACAGATACGCAGTATTTT. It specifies CSGNPLIDPTDTQYF.

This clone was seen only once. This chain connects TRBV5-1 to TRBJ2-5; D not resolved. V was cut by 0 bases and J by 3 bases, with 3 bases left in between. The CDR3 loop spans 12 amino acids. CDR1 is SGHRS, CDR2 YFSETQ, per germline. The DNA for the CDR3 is TGCGCCAGCAGCTTGGCCAAAGAGACCCAGTACTTC. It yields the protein CASSLAKETQYF.

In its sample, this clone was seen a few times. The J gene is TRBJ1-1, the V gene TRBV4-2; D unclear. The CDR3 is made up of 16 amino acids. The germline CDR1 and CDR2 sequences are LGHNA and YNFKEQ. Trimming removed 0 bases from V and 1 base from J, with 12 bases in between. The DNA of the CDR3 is TGTGCCAGCAGCCAAGACACTCGACTTTCGAACACTGAAGCTTTCTTT. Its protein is CASSQDTRLSNTEAFF.

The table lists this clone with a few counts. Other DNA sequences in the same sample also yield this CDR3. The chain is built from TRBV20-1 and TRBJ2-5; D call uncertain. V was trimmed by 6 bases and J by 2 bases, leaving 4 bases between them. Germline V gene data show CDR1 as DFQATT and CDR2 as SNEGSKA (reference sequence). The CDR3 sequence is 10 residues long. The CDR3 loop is CSAEQETQYF. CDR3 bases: TGCAGTGCGGAACAAGAGACCCAGTACTTC.

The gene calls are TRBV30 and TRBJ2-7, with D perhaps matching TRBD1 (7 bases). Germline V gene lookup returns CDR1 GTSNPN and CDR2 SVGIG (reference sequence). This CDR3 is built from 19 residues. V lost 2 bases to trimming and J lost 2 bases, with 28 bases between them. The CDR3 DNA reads TGTGCCTGGAGTCGGTTCGGAGGGGGCGCCGAGAAGACGCCCTACGAGCAGTACTTC. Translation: CAWSRFGGGAEKTPYEQYF.

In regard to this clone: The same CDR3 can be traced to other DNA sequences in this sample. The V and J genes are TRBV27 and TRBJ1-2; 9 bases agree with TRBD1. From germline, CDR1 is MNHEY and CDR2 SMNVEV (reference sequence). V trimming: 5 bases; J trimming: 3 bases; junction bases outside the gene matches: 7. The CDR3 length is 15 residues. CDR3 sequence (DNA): TGTGCCAGCAGTCCCAAGGGACAGGGATACTATGGCTACACCTTC. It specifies CASSPKGQGYYGYTF.

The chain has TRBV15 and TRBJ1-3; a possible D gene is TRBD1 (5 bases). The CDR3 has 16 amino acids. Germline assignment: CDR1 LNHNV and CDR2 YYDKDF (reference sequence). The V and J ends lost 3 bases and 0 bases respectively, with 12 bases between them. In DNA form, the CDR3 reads TGTGCCACCAGCAGGGGGGGACCGAGCTCTGGAAACACCATATATTTT. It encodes CATSRGGPSSGNTIYF.

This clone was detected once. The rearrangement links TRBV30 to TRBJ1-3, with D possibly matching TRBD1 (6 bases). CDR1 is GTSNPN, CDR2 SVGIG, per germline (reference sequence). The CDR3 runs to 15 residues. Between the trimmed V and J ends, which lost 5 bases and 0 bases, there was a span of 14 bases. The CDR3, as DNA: TGTGCCTGGGCGTCAGGACAGATCTCTGGAAACACCATATATTTT. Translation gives CAWASGQISGNTIYF.

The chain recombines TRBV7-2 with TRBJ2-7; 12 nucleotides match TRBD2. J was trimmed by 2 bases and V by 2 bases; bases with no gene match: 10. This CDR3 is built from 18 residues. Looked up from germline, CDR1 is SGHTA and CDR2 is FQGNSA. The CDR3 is CASSLTGLAGGPPYEQYF. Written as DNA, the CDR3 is TGTGCCAGCAGCTTAACGGGGCTAGCGGGAGGGCCCCCCTACGAGCAGTACTTC.

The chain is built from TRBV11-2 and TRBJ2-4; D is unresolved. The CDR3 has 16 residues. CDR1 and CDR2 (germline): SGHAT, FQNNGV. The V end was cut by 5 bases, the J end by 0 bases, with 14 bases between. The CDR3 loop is CASSPRSYLAKNIQYF. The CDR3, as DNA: TGTGCCAGCAGCCCGCGAAGTTACCTAGCCAAAAACATTCAGTACTTC.

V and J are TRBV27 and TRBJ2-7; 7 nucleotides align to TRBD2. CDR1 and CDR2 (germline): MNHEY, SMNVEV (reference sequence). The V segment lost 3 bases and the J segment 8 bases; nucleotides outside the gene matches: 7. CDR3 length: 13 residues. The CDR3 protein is CASSFERDRQQYF. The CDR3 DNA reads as TGTGCCAGCAGTTTTGAGCGGGATCGCCAGCAGTACTTC.

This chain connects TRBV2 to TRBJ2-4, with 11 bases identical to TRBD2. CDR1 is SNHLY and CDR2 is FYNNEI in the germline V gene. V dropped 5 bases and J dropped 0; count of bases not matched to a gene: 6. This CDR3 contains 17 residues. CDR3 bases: TGTGCCAGCAGTCCTATAGCGGGAGGGTTAGCCAAAAACATTCAGTACTTC. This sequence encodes CASSPIAGGLAKNIQYF.

CDR3 region: CASSPGAQETQYF. CDR3 sequence (DNA): TGTGCCAGCAGTCCGGGGGCTCAAGAGACCCAGTACTTC. The genes are TRBV6-6 and TRBJ2-5; D tentatively reads TRBD1 or TRBD2 (6 bases each). CDR3 length: 13 residues. Germline CDR1 and CDR2: MNHNY and SVGAGI (reference sequence). Trimming removed 5 bases from V and 2 bases from J, with 9 bases in between.

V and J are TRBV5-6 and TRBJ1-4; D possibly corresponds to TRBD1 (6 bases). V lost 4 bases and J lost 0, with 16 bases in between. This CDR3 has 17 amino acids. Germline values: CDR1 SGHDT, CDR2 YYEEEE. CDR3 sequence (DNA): TGTGCCAGCAGCCGGCTGACGGGACACACAACTAATGAAAAACTGTTTTTT. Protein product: CASSRLTGHTTNEKLFF.

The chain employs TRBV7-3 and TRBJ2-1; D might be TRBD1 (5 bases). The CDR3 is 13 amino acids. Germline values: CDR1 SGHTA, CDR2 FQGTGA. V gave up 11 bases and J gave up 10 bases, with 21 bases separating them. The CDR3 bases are TGTGCCTCTTCTGGGGCTGCACCTGGGGAGCAGTTCTTC. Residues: CASSGAAPGEQFF.

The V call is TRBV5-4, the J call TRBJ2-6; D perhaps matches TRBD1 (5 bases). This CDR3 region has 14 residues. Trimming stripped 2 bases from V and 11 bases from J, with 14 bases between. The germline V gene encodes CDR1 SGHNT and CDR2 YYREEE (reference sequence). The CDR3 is CASSLQDGFDVLTF. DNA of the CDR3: TGTGCCAGCAGCTTACAGGATGGGTTCGACGTCCTGACTTTC.

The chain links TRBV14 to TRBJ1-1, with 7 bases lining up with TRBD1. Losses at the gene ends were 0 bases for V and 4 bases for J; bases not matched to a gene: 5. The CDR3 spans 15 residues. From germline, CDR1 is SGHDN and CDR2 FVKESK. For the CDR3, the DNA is TGTGCCAGCAGCCAAGATTTAGGGGGCGTCACTGAAGCTTTCTTT. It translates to CASSQDLGGVTEAFF.

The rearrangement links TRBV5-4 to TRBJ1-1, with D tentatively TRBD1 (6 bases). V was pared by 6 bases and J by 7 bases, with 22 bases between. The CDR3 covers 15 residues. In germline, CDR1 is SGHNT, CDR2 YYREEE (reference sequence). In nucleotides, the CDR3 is TGTGCCAGCACCCCTATAGGGGGGGCGCGTAATGAAGCTTTCTTT. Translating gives CASTPIGGARNEAFF.

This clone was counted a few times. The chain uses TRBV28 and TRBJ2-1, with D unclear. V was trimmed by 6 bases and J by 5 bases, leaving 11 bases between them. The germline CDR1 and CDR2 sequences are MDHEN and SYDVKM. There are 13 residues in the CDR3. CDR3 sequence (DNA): TGTGCCAGCAGAGGGTCAGGAAACAATGAGCAGTTCTTC. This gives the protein CASRGSGNNEQFF.

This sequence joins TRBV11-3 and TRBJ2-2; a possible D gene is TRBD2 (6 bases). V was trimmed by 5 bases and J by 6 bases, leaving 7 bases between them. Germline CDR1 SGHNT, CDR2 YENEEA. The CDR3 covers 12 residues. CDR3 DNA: TGTGCCAGCAGCCGGGACTCCGGGGAGCTGTTTTTT. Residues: CASSRDSGELFF.